What follows are 21 T cell receptor beta chains derived from one specimen sequenced in a study of cytomegalovirus exposure and HLA in healthy donors (dated by TCRdb to about 2017). Libraries were made using the immunoSEQ multiplex PCR assay. This immuneACCESS table, as held by TCRdb, lists in-frame sequences with V and J called but not all clones. Of the missing ones, under half trace to an unresolved V gene in checked studies; the others have no known cause. The sample table shows about 280,000 clones, and approximately 90% are seen once. Together, the top ten hold roughly 1% of the sample. Source material: PBMCs. These receptors were taken from a woman in her late teens or twenties in good health and CMV-seronegative.

V and J are TRBV29-1 and TRBJ2-7; 10 nucleotides agree with TRBD2. The CDR3 contains 13 residues. Germline-derived CDR1 and CDR2 are SQVTM and ANQGSEA. V lost 5 bases, J lost 2 bases, and 3 bases stayed unmatched. The CDR3 loop is CSVWLAGAYEQYF. As DNA, the CDR3 is TGCAGCGTTTGGCTAGCGGGAGCCTACGAGCAGTACTTC.

V and J are TRBV10-3 and TRBJ1-6; D possibly corresponds to TRBD1 (5 bases). The CDR3 consists of 14 residues. CDR1 and CDR2 (germline): ENHRY, SYGVKD. Deletions cut 6 bases from V and 7 bases from J, with 13 bases between. CDR3 nucleotide sequence: TGTGCCATCAGACCGACAGCAATGAATTCACCCCTCCACTTT. Encoded protein: CAIRPTAMNSPLHF.

The V gene is TRBV18, the J gene TRBJ2-5; 9 bases are shared with TRBD1. This CDR3 region has 14 residues. In germline, CDR1 is KGHSH, CDR2 LQKENI. The V and J ends lost 3 bases and 5 bases, in that order; junction bases with no gene match: 4. The CDR3 region has the DNA TGTGCCAGCTCACCCCCGACAGGGGGGGAGACCCAGTACTTC. This translates into CASSPPTGGETQYF.

Only one count was recorded for this clone. The rearrangement joins TRBV28 to TRBJ2-7, with 13 bases lining up with TRBD2. CDR1 is MDHEN and CDR2 is SYDVKM in the germline V gene. The V and J ends lost 6 bases and 6 bases, in that order; junction bases with no gene match: 5. The CDR3 totals 14 residues. CDR3 sequence: CASRGGLAGIEQYF. In nucleotides, the CDR3 is TGTGCCAGCAGGGGGGGACTAGCGGGAATCGAGCAGTACTTC.

The V gene is TRBV27, the J gene TRBJ1-1; no firm D call. The germline V gene encodes CDR1 MNHEY and CDR2 SMNVEV (reference sequence). V lost 8 bases to trimming and J lost 7 bases, with 14 bases between them. CDR3 length: 12 amino acids. CDR3 sequence reads: CASGKHQNEAFF. Here the CDR3 DNA reads TGTGCCAGCGGTAAACACCAAAATGAAGCTTTCTTT.

V usage is TRBV7-3 and J usage is TRBJ2-1, with 8 bases aligning to TRBD1. The CDR3 is 14 residues long. Germline V lookup: CDR1 SGHTA, CDR2 FQGTGA. V lost 10 bases and J lost 7; bases outside the gene matches: 12. CDR3 sequence: CATSDRAGPNEQFF. In nucleotides, the CDR3 is TGTGCCACCTCGGACAGGGCGGGACCGAATGAGCAGTTCTTC.

The V gene is TRBV15, the J gene TRBJ1-3, with 7 bases aligning to TRBD1. The germline V gene encodes CDR1 LNHNV and CDR2 YYDKDF (reference sequence). This CDR3 has 17 residues. J lost 7 bases, V lost 5 bases, and 17 bases had no gene match. The CDR3 coding sequence is TGTGCCACCAGCGACCGCCTCCGGACAGGAGTACGGAACACCATATATTTT. Translation gives CATSDRLRTGVRNTIYF.

The gene calls are TRBV4-1 and TRBJ1-5; no reliable D call. The ends were cut back, 4 bases at V and 5 bases at J, with 9 bases in the middle. CDR1 is MGHRA and CDR2 is YSYEKL in the germline V gene. This CDR3 contains 13 residues. The DNA for the CDR3 is TGCGCCAGCAGCCCGCTACCTTATCAGCCCCAGCATTTT. This sequence encodes CASSPLPYQPQHF.

This sequence joins TRBV27 and TRBJ1-6; the match to TRBD1 covers 10 bases. Germline CDR1 is MNHEY and CDR2 is SMNVEV (reference sequence). The CDR3 is 16 amino acids. V lost 6 bases and J lost 8; bases outside the gene matches: 10. CDR3 nucleotide sequence: TGTGCCAGCAGGGGATCGGGTGGGACAGGGGATTCACCCCTCCACTTT. Translated, it gives CASRGSGGTGDSPLHF.

This chain connects TRBV10-1 to TRBJ2-3, with 9 bases fitting TRBD2. With V trimmed by 3 bases and J by 5 bases, 6 bases remained unmatched. Germline V CDR1 and CDR2: WNHNN, SYGVQD (reference sequence). The CDR3 contains 15 residues. CDR3 DNA sequence: TGCGCCAGCAGTGACATAGCGGGAGTTGGAGATACGCAGTATTTT. Protein: CASSDIAGVGDTQYF.

V and J are TRBV6-5 and TRBJ1-5, with 8 bases identical to TRBD1. This CDR3 spans 14 amino acids. V lost 6 bases, J lost 3 bases, and 4 bases stayed unmatched. CDR1 MNHEY and CDR2 SVGAGI come from the germline V gene. In DNA form, the CDR3 reads TGTGCCAGCAGGGCAGGGGGCAACAATCAGCCCCAGCATTTT. Residues: CASRAGGNNQPQHF.

The count of this clone is one. The rearrangement joins TRBV7-2 to TRBJ2-1; possibly TRBD2 for D (6 bases). Trimming cost V 5 bases and J 2 bases, with 13 bases left between them. Germline CDR1 reads SGHTA; CDR2 reads FQGNSA. The length of the CDR3 is 15 residues. The CDR3 DNA sequence: TGTGCCAGCAGCCCCCTAGCGCAGACCTACAATGAGCAGTTCTTC. Translating it yields CASSPLAQTYNEQFF.

This clone has only a few counts. The V and J genes are TRBV4-3 and TRBJ1-2, with a weak D call TRBD1 (6 bases). CDR1 is LGHNA, CDR2 YSLEER, per germline. There are 15 residues in the CDR3. V gave up 1 base and J gave up 0 bases, with 9 bases separating them. DNA for the CDR3: TGCGCCAGCAGCCAAGGGACAGTACCTAACTATGGCTACACCTTC. Encoded protein: CASSQGTVPNYGYTF.

The gene calls are TRBV28 and TRBJ1-4, with TRBD1 matching over 11 bases. There are 13 residues in the CDR3. Germline-derived CDR1 and CDR2 are MDHEN and SYDVKM. The trim removed 8 bases at V and 5 bases at J, leaving 1 base unmatched. CDR3 amino acids: CASRDRGNEKLFF. The CDR3 DNA sequence: TGTGCCAGCCGGGACAGGGGGAATGAAAAACTGTTTTTT.

This sequence joins TRBV6-5 and TRBJ2-2, with D possibly TRBD2 on 5 matching bases. Germline loops: CDR1 MNHEY, CDR2 SVGAGI. The CDR3 contains 15 residues. V lost 5 bases and J lost 5, with 15 bases in between. CDR3 loop: CASSHLGEITGELFF. The CDR3 nucleotides read TGTGCCAGCAGTCATCTCGGGGAGATTACCGGGGAGCTGTTTTTT.

The rearrangement uses TRBV19 and TRBJ1-2, with a weak D call TRBD1 (5 bases). V was trimmed by 6 bases and J by 7 bases, leaving 15 bases between them. Germline V CDR1 and CDR2: LNHDA, SQIVND (reference sequence). The CDR3 consists of 13 residues. CDR3 DNA: TGTGCCAGTAGATTACAGGATCACGGTGGCTACACCTTC. Its translation is CASRLQDHGGYTF.

The rearrangement joins TRBV11-2 to TRBJ1-6, with 10 positions matching TRBD1. The length of the CDR3 is 16 residues. V shed 1 base and J 10 bases; nucleotides not matched to a gene: 7. Germline V gene data show CDR1 as SGHAT and CDR2 as FQNNGV. This CDR3 is CASSLGPTGGGSPLHF. CDR3 coding DNA: TGTGCCAGCAGCTTAGGCCCGACAGGGGGCGGGTCACCCCTCCACTTT.

The chain carries TRBV7-2 and TRBJ2-7; D perhaps matches TRBD2 (5 bases). Looked up from germline, CDR1 is SGHTA and CDR2 is FQGNSA. There are 15 residues in the CDR3. V was pared by 3 bases and J by 6 bases, with 18 bases between. This CDR3 reads CASSFRSVSEGEQYF. DNA of the CDR3: TGTGCCAGCAGCTTCCGCTCCGTTAGCGAAGGCGAGCAGTACTTC.

The chain combines TRBV2 with TRBJ2-1; 7 positions match TRBD2. Germline lookup yields CDR1 SNHLY and CDR2 FYNNEI. CDR3 length: 16 residues. Unmatched junction bases numbered 12, after V lost 7 bases and J lost 3 bases. CDR3 loop: CASIPLADLLYNEQFF. The DNA of the CDR3 is TGTGCCAGCATCCCCCTAGCGGACCTCCTCTACAATGAGCAGTTCTTC.

As DNA, the CDR3 is TGCGCCAGCAGCACGGCGGGACCCCAAGAGACCCAGTACTTC. Residues: CASSTAGPQETQYF. The rearrangement uses TRBV5-1 and TRBJ2-5; D is possibly TRBD2 (6 bases). Germline loops: CDR1 SGHRS, CDR2 YFSETQ. The V and J ends lost 4 bases and 1 base respectively, with 11 bases between them. The CDR3 runs 14 residues. The complete variable domain, with remaining parts taken from reference TRBV5-1 and TRBJ2-5, reads KAGVTQTPRYLIKTRGQQVTLSCSPISGHRSVSWYQQTPGQGLQFLFEYFSETQRNKGNFPGRFSGRQFSNSRSEMNVSTLELGDSALYLCASSTAGPQETQYFGPGTRLLVL.

This clone was observed a few times. The chain combines TRBV4-3 with TRBJ2-5; 8 nucleotides agree with TRBD2. This CDR3 spans 16 amino acids. V was clipped by 5 bases and J by 3 bases; unmatched bases: 11. Germline V gives CDR1 LGHNA, CDR2 YSLEER. In nucleotides, the CDR3 is TGCGCCAGCAGCTCGGGGAGCGGGAGTGGAGAAGAGACCCAGTACTTC. Translated: CASSSGSGSGEETQYF.